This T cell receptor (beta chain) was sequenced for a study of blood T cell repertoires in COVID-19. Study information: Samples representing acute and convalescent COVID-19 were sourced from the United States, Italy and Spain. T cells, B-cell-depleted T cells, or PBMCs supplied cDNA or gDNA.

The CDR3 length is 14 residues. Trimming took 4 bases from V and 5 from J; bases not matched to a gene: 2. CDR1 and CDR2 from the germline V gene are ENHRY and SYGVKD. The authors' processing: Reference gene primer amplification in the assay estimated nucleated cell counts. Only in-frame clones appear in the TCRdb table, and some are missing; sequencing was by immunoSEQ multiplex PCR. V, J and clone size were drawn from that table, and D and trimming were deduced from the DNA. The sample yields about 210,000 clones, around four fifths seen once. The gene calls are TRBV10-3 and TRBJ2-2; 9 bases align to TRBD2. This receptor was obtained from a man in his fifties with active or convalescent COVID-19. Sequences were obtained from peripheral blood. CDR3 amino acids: CAISGAGGTGELFF. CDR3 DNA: TGTGCCATCAGTGGAGCGGGGGGTACCGGGGAGCTGTTTTTT.